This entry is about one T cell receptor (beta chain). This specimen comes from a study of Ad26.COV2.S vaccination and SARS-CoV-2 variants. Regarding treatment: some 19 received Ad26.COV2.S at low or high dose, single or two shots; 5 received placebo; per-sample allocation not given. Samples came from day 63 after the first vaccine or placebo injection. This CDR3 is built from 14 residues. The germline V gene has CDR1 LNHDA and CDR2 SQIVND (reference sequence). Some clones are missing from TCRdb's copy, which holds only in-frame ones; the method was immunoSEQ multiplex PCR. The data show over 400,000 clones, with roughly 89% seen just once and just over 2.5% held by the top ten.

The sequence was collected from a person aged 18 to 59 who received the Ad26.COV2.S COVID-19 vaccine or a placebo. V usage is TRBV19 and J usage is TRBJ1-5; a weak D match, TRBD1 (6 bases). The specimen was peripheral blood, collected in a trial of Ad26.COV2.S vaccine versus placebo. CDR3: CATGQLYSNQPQHF. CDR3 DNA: TGTGCTACCGGACAGCTTTATAGCAATCAGCCCCAGCATTTT.